These 17 T cell receptor beta chains originate from one sample sequenced in a study of shared clonotypes between healthy human individuals. TCRdb keeps only in-frame clones here, not all; method: immunoSEQ multiplex PCR. The table includes hundreds of thousands of clones, 96% detected once. Terminally differentiated effector memory CD45RA+ cells were excluded by CCR7 positive selection of CD45RO-negative cells. The sample taken for sequencing was naive CD8+ T cells sorted from blood. The receptors originated from a woman in her twenties or thirties in good health.

V and J are TRBV29-1 and TRBJ2-7; D might be TRBD2 (6 bases). Trimming cost V 7 bases and J 3 bases, with 13 bases left between them. CDR3 size: 12 residues. The germline gives CDR1 SQVTM, CDR2 ANQGSEA. The CDR3 DNA is TGCAGCGGGGGGGAGACTCTCTACGAGCAGTACTTC. Translating gives CSGGETLYEQYF.

J is TRBJ2-3 and V is TRBV11-2; possible D gene TRBD2, 6 bases. V gave up 4 bases and J gave up 2 bases, with 10 bases separating them. The germline CDR1 and CDR2 sequences are SGHAT and FQNNGV. This CDR3 spans 14 amino acids. This chain's CDR3 is CASSSGLPTDTQYF. The CDR3 DNA reads TGTGCCAGCAGCTCCGGACTACCCACAGATACGCAGTATTTT.

The chain combines TRBV7-9 with TRBJ1-2; weak D call: TRBD1 (5 bases). From germline, CDR1 is SEHNR and CDR2 FQNEAQ (reference sequence). The germline V and J ends were trimmed by 2 bases and 7 bases, with 14 bases remaining between them. The CDR3 runs to 14 residues. CDR3 residues: CASSLPPTGGGYTF. In DNA, the CDR3 is TGTGCCAGCAGCTTACCCCCTACTGGGGGTGGCTACACCTTC. The full variable domain, in which reference TRBV7-9 and TRBJ1-2 provide the parts outside the CDR3, is DTGVSQNPRHKITKRGQNVTFRCDPISEHNRLYWYRQTLGQGPEFLTYFQNEAQLEKSRLLSDRFSAERPKGSFSTLEIQRTEQGDSAMYLCASSLPPTGGGYTFGSGTRLTVV.

V gene TRBV7-5 combines with J gene TRBJ1-4; no check of the table's D call, TRBD1, against the DNA was made. TRBV7-5 corresponds to a pseudogene. This CDR3 has 16 residues. This chain's CDR3 is CASSPPVGQENEKLFF. In nucleotides, the CDR3 is TGTGCCAGCAGCCCCCCGGTGGGACAGGAAAATGAAAAACTGTTTTTT.

The chain employs TRBV10-2 and TRBJ2-1; the D gene is possibly TRBD2 (6 bases). The length of the CDR3 is 13 residues. The germline V gene has CDR1 WSHSY and CDR2 SAAADI. The V end lost 7 bases, the J end lost 5 bases, and 12 bases lay between the germline ends. The CDR3 DNA sequence: TGCGCCAGCAATAGGGAGGCCGACAATGAGCAGTTCTTC. The encoded protein is CASNREADNEQFF.

V is TRBV11-2 and J is TRBJ2-7; 12 bases are a match to TRBD2. V dropped 4 bases and J dropped 4; count of bases not matched to a gene: 5. The germline gives CDR1 SGHAT, CDR2 FQNNGV. This CDR3 has 15 amino acids. The CDR3 DNA follows: TGTGCCAGCAGCTCAGGACTAGCGGGACTATACGAGCAGTACTTC. Translation: CASSSGLAGLYEQYF.

The chain couples TRBV15 to TRBJ1-1, with D possibly being TRBD1 (6 bases). The CDR3 runs to 15 residues. The germline gives CDR1 LNHNV, CDR2 YYDKDF (reference sequence). V lost 3 bases and J lost 3, with 14 bases in between. The CDR3: CATSRKRGGDTEAFF. The CDR3 nucleotides are TGTGCCACCAGCAGGAAAAGGGGGGGAGACACTGAAGCTTTCTTT. Variable domain in full (rest from reference TRBV15 and TRBJ1-1): DAMVIQNPRYQVTQFGKPVTLSCSQTLNHNVMYWYQQKSSQAPKLLFHYYDKDFNNEADTPDNFQSRRPNTSFCFLDIRSPGLGDTAMYLCATSRKRGGDTEAFFGQGTRLTVV.

V and J are TRBV11-2 and TRBJ2-7; tentatively, D is TRBD2 (5 bases). The CDR3 extends over 15 amino acids. The V end lost 0 bases, the J end lost 2 bases, and 11 bases lay between the germline ends. Germline V gene sequence: CDR1 SGHAT, CDR2 FQNNGV. CDR3 bases: TGTGCCAGCAGCTTAGACCCTAGCCAGACCTACGAGCAGTACTTC. It specifies CASSLDPSQTYEQYF.

This clone appeared a single time. The same CDR3 can be traced to other DNA sequences in this sample. This rearrangement joins TRBV28 to TRBJ2-7; D is ambiguous. The germline gives CDR1 MDHEN, CDR2 SYDVKM. The V end was cut by 2 bases, the J end by 6 bases, with 2 bases between. This CDR3 is built from 10 residues. The CDR3 DNA reads as TGTGCCAGCAGTTTAGGCGAGCAGTACTTC. Its protein is CASSLGEQYF.

V and J are TRBV7-9 and TRBJ1-3; D may be TRBD1 (6 bases). This CDR3 spans 16 amino acids. The V gene's germline CDR1 is SEHNR and CDR2 FQNEAQ (reference sequence). The V end was cut by 1 base, the J end by 7 bases, with 17 bases between. CDR3 residues: CASSLGAWGAGNTIYF. CDR3 coding DNA: TGTGCCAGCAGCTTAGGGGCGTGGGGGGCCGGGAACACCATATATTTT.

V gene TRBV15 combines with J gene TRBJ2-2, with D unclear. The germline V gene encodes CDR1 LNHNV and CDR2 YYDKDF (reference sequence). There are 16 residues in the CDR3. The V end was cut by 1 base, the J end by 4 bases, with 13 bases between. CDR3 sequence reads: CATSRVTRWSTGELFF. The CDR3 nucleotides read TGTGCCACCAGCAGAGTGACAAGGTGGTCCACCGGGGAGCTGTTTTTT.

This rearrangement joins TRBV27 to TRBJ2-1, with TRBD2 matching 11 bases. CDR1 and CDR2 from the germline V gene are MNHEY and SMNVEV (reference sequence). Trimming removed 8 bases from V and 4 bases from J; junction bases left unmatched: 1. The CDR3 is 13 residues long. CDR3 DNA: TGTGCCAGCGGGACTAGCGGTTACAATGAGCAGTTCTTC. Translation: CASGTSGYNEQFF.

This rearrangement joins TRBV28 to TRBJ2-1; 7 bases line up with TRBD2. This CDR3 is 13 amino acids long. V was pared by 3 bases and J by 8 bases, with 4 bases of the junction left unmatched. Germline loops: CDR1 MDHEN, CDR2 SYDVKM. The CDR3 reads CASSFPRGDEQFF. CDR3 DNA: TGTGCCAGCAGTTTTCCCCGGGGGGATGAGCAGTTCTTC.

The J gene is TRBJ2-7, the V gene TRBV15, with D perhaps matching TRBD1 (5 bases). This CDR3 is 19 amino acids long. CDR1 and CDR2 from the germline V gene are LNHNV and YYDKDF (reference sequence). V dropped 0 bases and J dropped 2 bases, with 23 bases sitting between them. The DNA for the CDR3 is TGTGCCACCAGCAGAGATCCCTCATATTTGACAGAAATGACCTACGAGCAGTACTTC. This encodes CATSRDPSYLTEMTYEQYF.

The chain links TRBV27 to TRBJ1-5; tentative D call: TRBD1 (5 bases). This CDR3 is 15 amino acids long. Germline CDR1 and CDR2: MNHEY and SMNVEV (reference sequence). Between the trimmed V and J ends, which lost 5 bases and 0 bases, there was a span of 11 bases. The CDR3 loop is CASSGGAYSNQPQHF. Written as DNA, the CDR3 is TGTGCCAGCAGTGGGGGAGCTTATAGCAATCAGCCCCAGCATTTT.

This chain connects TRBV30 to TRBJ2-5, with TRBD1 as a possible D gene (6 bases). V lost 4 bases to trimming and J lost 0 bases, with 9 bases between them. There are 13 residues in the CDR3. Germline-derived CDR1 and CDR2 are GTSNPN and SVGIG (reference sequence). The CDR3 is CAWNRDNQETQYF. The CDR3 DNA reads TGTGCCTGGAATCGGGACAACCAAGAGACCCAGTACTTC.

The V gene is TRBV10-1, the J gene TRBJ2-1; 8 bases line up with TRBD1. With V trimmed by 3 bases and J by 8 bases, 6 bases remained unmatched. The germline CDR1 and CDR2 sequences are WNHNN and SYGVQD (reference sequence). The CDR3 is 14 residues long. Here the CDR3 reads CASSDRGLGDEQFF. CDR3 DNA: TGCGCCAGCAGTGACAGGGGGCTAGGTGATGAGCAGTTCTTC.